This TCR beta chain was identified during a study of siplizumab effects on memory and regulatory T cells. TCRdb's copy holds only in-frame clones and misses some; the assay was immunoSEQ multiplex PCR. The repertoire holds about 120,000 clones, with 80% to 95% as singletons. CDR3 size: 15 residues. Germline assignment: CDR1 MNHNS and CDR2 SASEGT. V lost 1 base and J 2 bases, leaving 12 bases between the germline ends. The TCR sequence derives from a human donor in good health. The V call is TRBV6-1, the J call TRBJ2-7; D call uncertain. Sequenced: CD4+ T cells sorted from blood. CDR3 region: CASSEGINPTYEQYF. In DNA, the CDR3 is TGTGCCAGCAGTGAAGGGATTAACCCTACCTACGAGCAGTACTTC.